This T cell receptor (beta chain) was sequenced in a study of CD8 T cells in ankylosing spondylitis (dated by TCRdb to the late 2010s). Regarding the complete study: The study set out to find disease-linked TCR variants by profiling T cell receptor beta repertoires in ankylosing spondylitis patients and healthy donors. Peripheral blood was sampled, and synovial fluid was also collected from ankylosing spondylitis patients. In total, the full study cohort was made up of some 110 healthy donors and about two dozen ankylosing spondylitis patients.

A few counts support this clonotype. This receptor's antigen is unknown. No base quality information exists; no much larger clone differs at one position. Findings and caveats that apply to the study as a whole: Some TCR beta motif variants had previously been reported in synovial fluid and blood of reactive arthritis patients, which suggested common disease-initiation mechanisms. A TCR beta motif of roughly 8 highly homologous amino acid variants appeared characteristic of blood from ankylosing spondylitis patients. The disease-linked clones were reported to be significantly enriched in matched synovial fluid samples from ankylosing spondylitis patients. The disease-linked clones showed a CD8+ phenotype and occurred at relatively low frequencies in peripheral blood.

The reads were generated on an Illumina HiSeq 2500. Quantitative 5'-RACE with molecular barcodes was used to prepare TCR beta libraries. The original methods were these. To identify disease-linked TCR variants, a new computational method was used, one built on a probabilistic model of VDJ rearrangement. The public reads were reprocessed in TCRdb via fastp at Q25 and MiXCR, keeping in-frame beta chains. One record per CDR3 amino acid sequence lists the most common genes and DNA. TCRdb, not the original authors, processed these V and J calls. Across this sample there are about 540,000 distinct CDR3 sequences, with over 9.5% seen only once. The ten largest clones represent approximately 7% of the sample. The material sequenced was blood, either unsorted or a sorted T cell fraction (not recorded which). The clonotype comes from a male donor with ankylosing spondylitis.

The DNA sequence reads TGTGCCAGCAGACAGGGGTACACAGATACGCAGTATTTT. Its protein is CASRQGYTDTQYF. Here the chain combines TRBV2 and TRBJ2-3, and TRBD1 matches 7 of the central bases. Via the germline V gene, CDR1 is SNHLY and CDR2 FYNNEI. The CDR3 has 13 amino acids, counting the end cysteine and phenylalanine. Only the CDR3 part of the read is kept: 39 bases, read in frame from the first base. Ends trimmed: V by 6 bases, J by 2 bases; bases unmatched to a gene: 2.